This T cell receptor beta chain was sequenced during a study of graft-versus-host responses after intestinal transplantation. Regarding the study as a whole: Early after transplant, HvG clones declined as circulating GvH clones peaked. Some patients had graft-donor T cell macrochimerism, and their allografts showed high graft-versus-host to host-versus-graft clonal ratios.

Worth noting for this clone: Antigen: not known.

Sequencing used immunoSEQ multiplex PCR; TCRdb keeps in-frame clones, though not all of them. The sample holds about 82,000 clones, roughly nine tenths seen once. The input for sequencing was unstimulated CD4+ T cells sorted from spleen or lymph node cells, taken before intestinal transplant. The clonotype originates from a human donor who received an intestinal transplant.

CDR3 in amino acids: CASSLGATDDQPQHF. In DNA form, the CDR3 reads TGCGCCAGCAGCTTGGGAGCTACAGATGATCAGCCCCAGCATTTT. V gene TRBV5-1 combines with J gene TRBJ1-5; no firm D call. The CDR3 is 15 amino acids. Germline V gene data show CDR1 as SGHRS and CDR2 as YFSETQ. Trimming removed 0 bases from V and 5 bases from J, with 12 bases in between.